Below are 20 T cell receptor beta chains sequenced from a single sample in a study of T-cell memory formation after mild COVID-19. TCRdb itself ran the 5' RACE reads through MiXCR, one entry per CDR3 protein. The profile shows hundreds of thousands of distinct CDR3 sequences, about 20% of them singletons. Sequencing was carried out using PBMCs or a T cell subset sorted from them (not recorded which). The receptors shown here come from an adult woman who had mild COVID-19 (a few samples of this study predate the infection). Cell type and time point are not known.

The V and J genes are TRBV20-1 and TRBJ2-5; D is unclear. The CDR3 runs to 18 residues. CDR1 and CDR2 (germline): DFQATT, SNEGSKA (reference sequence). Trimming left V 3 bases short and J 5 bases short, with 28 bases between. The CDR3 DNA is TGCAGTGCTAGTGGAAGGCGGTACGGGCTGGGGTTGACGGAGACCCAGTACTTC. Encoded protein: CSASGRRYGLGLTETQYF.

The V and J genes are TRBV9 and TRBJ1-2; D gene ambiguous. V lost 6 bases to trimming and J lost 4 bases, with 10 bases between them. Germline CDR1 reads SGDLS; CDR2 reads YYNGEE. The CDR3 loop spans 12 amino acids. The CDR3 reads CASNKGSYGYTF. The CDR3 DNA follows: TGTGCCAGCAATAAGGGCTCCTATGGCTACACCTTC.

This clonotype showed up just a few times. This sequence joins TRBV9 and TRBJ2-3; 10 bases agree with TRBD2. Losses at the gene ends were 2 bases for V and 1 base for J; bases not matched to a gene: 4. The CDR3 runs to 16 residues. Germline V gives CDR1 SGDLS, CDR2 YYNGEE. The CDR3 DNA is TGTGCCAGCAGCGTTTCCCTAGCGGGGGGCACAGATACGCAGTATTTT. This encodes CASSVSLAGGTDTQYF.

The V and J genes are TRBV6-5 and TRBJ2-5; no clear D gene. CDR3 length: 13 amino acids. CDR1 and CDR2 from the germline V gene are MNHEY and SVGAGI. The V gene lost 4 bases and the J gene lost 0 bases, with 6 bases spanning the gap. The CDR3 region has the DNA TGTGCCAGCAGTTTGTTGAACCAAGAGACCCAGTACTTC. Residues: CASSLLNQETQYF.

In this sample, this clonotype turned up a few times. J is TRBJ2-1 and V is TRBV5-1, with TRBD2 matching over 8 bases. V gave up 3 bases and J gave up 4 bases; unmatched junction bases: 6. CDR3 length: 15 amino acids. Germline V gene sequence: CDR1 SGHRS, CDR2 YFSETQ. CDR3 bases: TGCGCCAGCAGCTCATCCGGGACTAGTTACAATGAGCAGTTCTTC. It codes for CASSSSGTSYNEQFF.

This clonotype was detected a few times. The chain employs TRBV5-1 and TRBJ2-7, with 10 bases aligning to TRBD1. Trimming removed 4 bases from V and 3 bases from J; junction bases left unmatched: 4. Germline V lookup: CDR1 SGHRS, CDR2 YFSETQ. The CDR3 has 14 amino acids. The CDR3 DNA is TGCGCCAGCAGCGAGGGGGACAGGGGCTACGAGCAGTACTTC. Its protein is CASSEGDRGYEQYF.

The J gene is TRBJ2-1, the V gene TRBV12-3 or TRBV12-4, with TRBD2 matching 10 bases. This CDR3 is built from 18 residues. After removal of 5 bases from V and 12 bases from J, the junction contained 22 bases not matched to a gene. The CDR3 here is CASSQLVTGLAATSGQFF. CDR3 DNA: TGTGCCAGCAGTCAACTCGTTACAGGACTAGCGGCCACCTCCGGGCAGTTCTTC.

This clonotype was counted ten times or more. Mismatch with germline at one junction end may stem from a read error. The CDR3 bases are TGTGCCACCAGCAGAGATACGGAAGCTACAAGGTGTTTC. Protein sequence: CATSRDTEATRCF. The chain is built from TRBV15 and TRBJ2-5, with D uncertain. The CDR3 runs 13 residues. CDR1 is LNHNV, CDR2 YYDKDF, per germline (reference sequence).

This clonotype was observed a few times. The V call is TRBV12-3 or TRBV12-4, the J call TRBJ2-7, with TRBD1 matching 7 bases. This CDR3 is built from 14 residues. After removal of 4 bases from V and 2 bases from J, the junction contained 5 bases not matched to a gene. The CDR3 DNA is TGTGCCAGCAGTTACCGGGACAGCACCTACGAGCAGTACTTC. This translates into CASSYRDSTYEQYF.

This clonotype was counted only a few times. J is TRBJ2-1 and V is TRBV11-3, with D possibly TRBD1 on 6 matching bases. The germline CDR1 and CDR2 sequences are SGHNT and YENEEA. The V gene lost 1 base and the J gene lost 5 bases, with 12 bases spanning the gap. The CDR3 covers 15 residues. CDR3 residues: CASSLGPGENNEQFF. The CDR3 DNA follows: TGTGCCAGCAGCTTAGGGCCAGGGGAAAACAATGAGCAGTTCTTC.

This chain links TRBV15 with TRBJ2-1, with 9 bases aligning to TRBD2. From germline, CDR1 is LNHNV and CDR2 YYDKDF (reference sequence). V was clipped by 2 bases and J by 4 bases; unmatched bases: 6. This CDR3 comprises 16 residues. In DNA, the CDR3 is TGTGCCACCAGCAGATTAGCGGGAGCGGGATACAATGAGCAGTTCTTC. This encodes CATSRLAGAGYNEQFF.

This clonotype turned up a few times. The chain is built from TRBV11-3 and TRBJ2-3, with unresolved D. The germline V gene encodes CDR1 SGHNT and CDR2 YENEEA. V lost 1 base to trimming and J lost 2 bases, with 10 bases between them. The CDR3 extends over 15 amino acids. The CDR3 DNA sequence: TGTGCCAGCAGCTTAGGGGCGGAATCCACAGATACGCAGTATTTT. Translated, it gives CASSLGAESTDTQYF.

This clonotype has more than one count but fewer than ten. This chain connects TRBV10-3 to TRBJ2-7; 9 positions agree with TRBD1. Trimming at V came to 4 bases and at J to 0 bases, leaving 16 bases not matched to a gene. CDR1 and CDR2 (germline): ENHRY, SYGVKD. CDR3 size: 19 residues. The DNA for the CDR3 is TGTGCCATCAGTGGAACCTCCTTAGGGGGGACAGGGATCTCCTACGAGCAGTACTTC. This translates into CAISGTSLGGTGISYEQYF.

V is TRBV5-1 and J is TRBJ2-3; D remains unclear. The CDR3 sequence is 17 residues long. V was shortened by 1 base and J by 0 bases, with 15 bases between the two germline ends. The germline V gene has CDR1 SGHRS and CDR2 YFSETQ. The CDR3 DNA reads as TGCGCCAGCAGCTTGTACGTCAGCGAGATCAGCACAGATACGCAGTATTTT. Translation: CASSLYVSEISTDTQYF.

This clonotype was seen a few times. The chain couples TRBV6-5 to TRBJ2-3; possibly TRBD2 for D (6 bases). This CDR3 has 16 amino acids. The germline CDR1 and CDR2 sequences are MNHEY and SVGAGI. Trimming stripped 6 bases from V and 1 base from J, with 17 bases between. The CDR3 DNA sequence: TGTGCCAGCAGCCCGACCGGGACTGCGCGCACAGATACGCAGTATTTT. Translation: CASSPTGTARTDTQYF.

The V and J genes are TRBV4-2 and TRBJ2-7, with D perhaps given as TRBD1 or TRBD2 (5 bases each). The CDR3 consists of 15 residues. Germline assignment: CDR1 LGHNA and CDR2 YNFKEQ. The V end lost 0 bases, the J end lost 2 bases, and 11 bases lay between the germline ends. The CDR3 DNA is TGTGCCAGCAGCCAAGATGGGACGAAGACCTACGAGCAGTACTTC. Residues: CASSQDGTKTYEQYF.

This clonotype occurred a few times. The chain carries TRBV19 and TRBJ2-3; either TRBD1 or TRBD2 may fit D (6 bases each). The CDR3 runs to 15 residues. V was shortened by 5 bases and J by 7 bases, with 19 bases between the two germline ends. CDR1 is LNHDA and CDR2 is SQIVND in the germline V gene (reference sequence). In DNA, the CDR3 is TGTGCCAGTAGTCGGGACTCCCAGGGGAGCTATACGCAGTATTTT. It specifies CASSRDSQGSYTQYF.

This chain connects TRBV12-3 or TRBV12-4 to TRBJ2-6; D possibly matches TRBD1 or TRBD2 (5 bases each). V was trimmed by 6 bases and J by 0 bases, leaving 15 bases between them. The CDR3 is 17 amino acids. The CDR3 bases are TGTGCCAGCAGGGTCCCGGGACCCCCCTCTGGGGCCAACGTCCTGACTTTC. Encoded protein: CASRVPGPPSGANVLTF.

The chain links TRBV10-3 to TRBJ2-2; no definite D call. The CDR3 length is 13 residues. CDR1 and CDR2 (germline): ENHRY, SYGVKD. V lost 6 bases, J lost 1 base, and 6 bases lay in between. The CDR3 sequence is CAISGENTGELFF. In nucleotides, the CDR3 is TGTGCCATCAGCGGAGAGAACACCGGGGAGCTGTTTTTT.

V and J are TRBV5-1 and TRBJ2-5, with 11 bases that match TRBD2. This CDR3 spans 15 amino acids. V lost 1 base, J lost 7 bases, and 6 bases stayed unmatched. The germline V gene encodes CDR1 SGHRS and CDR2 YFSETQ. The CDR3 DNA sequence: TGCGCCAGCAGCTTGACTAGCGGGAGTGTTGGGACCCAGTACTTC. This sequence encodes CASSLTSGSVGTQYF.